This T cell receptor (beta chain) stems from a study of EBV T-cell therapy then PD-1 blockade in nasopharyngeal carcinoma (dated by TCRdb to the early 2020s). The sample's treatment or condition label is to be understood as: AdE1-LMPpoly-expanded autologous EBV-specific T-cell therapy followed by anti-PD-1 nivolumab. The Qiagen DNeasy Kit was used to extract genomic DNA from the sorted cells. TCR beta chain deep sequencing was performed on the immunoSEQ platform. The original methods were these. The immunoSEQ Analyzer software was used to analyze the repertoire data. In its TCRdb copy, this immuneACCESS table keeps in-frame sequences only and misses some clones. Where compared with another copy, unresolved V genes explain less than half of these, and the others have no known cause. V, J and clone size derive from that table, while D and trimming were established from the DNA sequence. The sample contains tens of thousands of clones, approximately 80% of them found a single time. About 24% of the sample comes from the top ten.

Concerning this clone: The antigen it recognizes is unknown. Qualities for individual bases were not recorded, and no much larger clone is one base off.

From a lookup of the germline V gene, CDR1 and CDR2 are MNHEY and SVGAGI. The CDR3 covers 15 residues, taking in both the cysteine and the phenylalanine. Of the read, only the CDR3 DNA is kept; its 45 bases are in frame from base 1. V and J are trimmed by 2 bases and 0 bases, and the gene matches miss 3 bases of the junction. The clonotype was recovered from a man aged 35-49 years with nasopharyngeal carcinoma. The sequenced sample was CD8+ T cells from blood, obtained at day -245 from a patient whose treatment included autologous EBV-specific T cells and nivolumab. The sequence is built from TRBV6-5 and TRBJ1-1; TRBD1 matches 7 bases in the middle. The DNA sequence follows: TGTGCCAGCAGTTACGGGACAGCCTTGAACACTGAAGCTTTCTTT. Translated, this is CASSYGTALNTEAFF.